What follows are 8 T cell receptor beta chains derived from one specimen sequenced in a study of blood T cell repertoires in COVID-19. Produced via immunoSEQ multiplex PCR; TCRdb's table is partial and in-frame only. The sample consists of some 100,000 clones, approximately 90% of them appearing once. The sample was peripheral blood. The receptors stem from a woman of 80 years or more with active COVID-19.

The chain uses TRBV19 and TRBJ2-1; D is perhaps TRBD2 (5 bases). V lost 1 base and J lost 0, with 7 bases in between. There are 15 residues in the CDR3. Germline loops: CDR1 LNHDA, CDR2 SQIVND (reference sequence). CDR3 sequence: CASSIGGLSYNEQFF. In DNA form, the CDR3 reads TGTGCCAGTAGTATAGGCGGGCTCTCCTACAATGAGCAGTTCTTC.

The CDR3 loop reads CASSVLLNTGELFF. DNA of the CDR3: TGTGCCAGCAGCGTCCTCCTGAACACCGGGGAGCTGTTTTTT. The chain is built from TRBV9 and TRBJ2-2; D is ambiguous. The CDR3 contains 14 residues. Germline lookup yields CDR1 SGDLS and CDR2 YYNGEE. The V gene lost 2 bases and the J gene lost 1 base, with 6 bases spanning the gap.

This chain links TRBV21-1 with TRBJ1-1; the D call in the table, TRBD1, was not verified against the DNA. TRBV21-1 is a recognized pseudogene. The CDR3 is 16 amino acids. The CDR3 DNA follows: TGTGCCAGCAGCGCCCGACAGGGGCCTAAGAACACTGAAGCTTTCTTT. This encodes CASSARQGPKNTEAFF.

This clone has only one observation. V and J are TRBV2 and TRBJ2-7, with 7 bases fitting TRBD2. CDR1 and CDR2 (germline): SNHLY, FYNNEI. Unmatched junction bases numbered 5, after V lost 3 bases and J lost 3 bases. There are 14 residues in the CDR3. The CDR3 DNA is TGTGCCAGCAGTGAGCGGGAGTGGGACTACGAGCAGTACTTC. Translating it yields CASSEREWDYEQYF. Filled out from reference TRBV2 and TRBJ2-7, the complete variable domain reads EPEVTQTPSHQVTQMGQEVILRCVPISNHLYFYWYRQILGQKVEFLVSFYNNEISEKSEIFDDQFSVERPDGSNFTLKIRSTKLEDSAMYFCASSEREWDYEQYFGPGTRLTVT.

The chain joins TRBV5-1 to TRBJ2-7, with TRBD2 identical over 11 bases. Germline-derived CDR1 and CDR2 are SGHRS and YFSETQ. The V segment lost 1 base and the J segment 6 bases; nucleotides outside the gene matches: 3. The CDR3 contains 14 residues. CDR3 loop: CASSLRLAGGEQYF. For the CDR3, the DNA is TGCGCCAGCAGCTTGCGTCTAGCGGGAGGCGAGCAGTACTTC.

This chain uses TRBV7-3 with TRBJ2-2; 9 bases align to TRBD2. Germline V gene lookup returns CDR1 SGHTA and CDR2 FQGTGA. Trimming cost V 5 bases and J 5 bases; bases outside gene matches: 12. The CDR3 totals 17 residues. This CDR3 is CASSPGTSRRGTGELFF. DNA of the CDR3: TGTGCCAGCAGCCCTGGGACTAGCAGGAGGGGAACCGGGGAGCTGTTTTTT.

This chain connects TRBV20-1 to TRBJ2-7, with D hard to call. The CDR3 loop spans 11 amino acids. Germline V gene sequence: CDR1 DFQATT, CDR2 SNEGSKA (reference sequence). Trimming left V 5 bases short and J 4 bases short, with 9 bases between. CDR3 in amino acids: CSAGTDYEQYF. The CDR3 DNA follows: TGCAGTGCTGGTACAGATTACGAGCAGTACTTC.

This chain uses TRBV6-2 or TRBV6-3 with TRBJ2-7; no definite D call. Per the germline V gene, CDR1 is MNHEY and CDR2 is SVGEGT. The CDR3 length is 14 residues. The V and J ends lost 5 bases and 4 bases respectively, with 15 bases between them. The CDR3 sequence: CASSLSRSAYEQYF. The DNA for the CDR3 is TGTGCCAGCAGTCTATCGAGGAGTGCGTACGAGCAGTACTTC.